This TCR beta chain was identified during a study of cytomegalovirus exposure and HLA in healthy donors (dated by TCRdb to about 2017). For the wider study: A later analysis indicated that the 120 or so validation repertoires were generated on the platform also employed for the approximately 700 repertoires of the first cohort. The aim of the study was to test whether cataloging public T cell receptors could identify signatures of past pathogen exposure. Along with the approximately 700-subject first cohort, a separate validation cohort of over a hundred different subjects was used. The study combined high-throughput TCR immunosequencing, statistical association of individual TCRs with disease status, and machine learning to predict cytomegalovirus infection status. Overall study outcomes, separate from this receptor: While some public TCRs were present in many individuals, most TCR sequences turned up only very rarely across donors. Three of the identified cytomegalovirus-associated TCR beta chains were confirmed in vitro to be specific for cytomegalovirus antigens. A later analysis lacked HLA typing for the validation cohort, so it scored co-occurrence in that cohort across all 120 or so repertoires. Of the cluster scores, around 95% were above 0 in a later analysis, which found that TCRs clustered in the first cohort also tended to co-occur in the 120 or so validation repertoires. Cytomegalovirus status was reported to be diagnosed by the classifier with high specificity and sensitivity in both the original and validation cohorts. According to the authors, the approach could potentially be generalized to other disease states and immunological phenotypes. The study listed 150 to 200 TCR beta chains as associated with cytomegalovirus.

This clone was observed a few times. There is no known antigen for this receptor. The sample holds no much larger clone one base away, and base qualities are not on file. The method was the immunoSEQ multiplex PCR assay. As for how the authors treated the data: A statistical classification framework was built to diagnose cytomegalovirus status from the catalog of TCR beta chain sequences. TCRdb's version of the immuneACCESS table is confined to in-frame rearrangements and falls short of the full clone set. An unresolved V gene accounts for under half of the shortfall where checked; the remainder is of unknown origin. The DNA gave D and trimming, while V, J and clone size come from that table. The sample records 150,000 to 200,000 clones, roughly 80% of which are singletons. Less than 8.5% of the sample goes to the ten largest clones. The donors were included in the validation cohort of 120 subjects, a group kept apart from the roughly 700-subject first cohort.

According to the germline V gene, CDR1 reads LGHNA and CDR2 reads YNFKEQ. V is reduced by 3 bases and J by 3 bases, leaving a spacing of 3 bases between them. The CDR3 runs 12 residues from the cysteine to the phenylalanine. Just the 36-base CDR3 DNA is kept, in frame starting at base 1. The rearrangement joined TRBV4-2 to TRBJ1-5; no confident D gene assignment can be made. The specimen was PBMCs. The receptor comes from a man between 18 and 29 years old in good health and CMV-seropositive. The CDR3 has the sequence CASSHSNQPQHF. DNA sequence: TGTGCCAGCAGCCACTCCAATCAGCCCCAGCATTTT.